Included here is one T cell receptor beta chain sequence, with context. The antigen remains unidentified. The data stem from a study of T cell responses to AZD1222 COVID-19 vaccine. General study points: In all cases, repertoires were sampled only after the peak T cell response.

Method: immunoSEQ multiplex PCR; TCRdb's copy keeps in-frame clones and lacks some. Of fewer than 120,000 clones in the sample, less than 95% were seen once. V was pared by 4 bases and J by 0 bases, with 15 bases between. CDR1 is SGHTA and CDR2 is FQGNSA in the germline V gene. This CDR3 has 16 residues. The source was peripheral blood, collected 28 days after the second AZD1222 dose. The J gene is TRBJ1-1, the V gene TRBV7-2; perhaps TRBD1 as D (5 bases). This TCR derives from an adult who received the AZD1222 COVID-19 vaccine. The CDR3 DNA follows: TGTGCCAGCAGCTCCCAACAAGGACACCTGAACACTGAAGCTTTCTTT. The encoded protein is CASSSQQGHLNTEAFF.